This entry lists 12 T cell receptor beta chains sequenced from one sample in a study of blood T cell repertoires in COVID-19. Assay: immunoSEQ multiplex PCR; the TCRdb copy retains only in-frame clones and omits some. The sample lists about 140,000 clones; more than 85% were seen once. Specimen: peripheral blood. Source of these receptors: a man aged 60 to 69 with active or convalescent COVID-19.

V and J are TRBV6-1 and TRBJ1-1; a possible D gene is TRBD1 (5 bases). The germline V gene encodes CDR1 MNHNS and CDR2 SASEGT. The germline V and J ends were trimmed by 1 base and 1 base, with 10 bases remaining between them. The CDR3 totals 15 residues. The DNA of the CDR3 is TGTGCCAGCAGTGAAGGTCAGGGATCGAACACTGAAGCTTTCTTT. As protein: CASSEGQGSNTEAFF.

The chain has TRBV7-2 and TRBJ1-5, with 9 positions matching TRBD1. Germline V gene lookup returns CDR1 SGHTA and CDR2 FQGNSA. With V trimmed by 5 bases and J by 7 bases, 9 bases remained unmatched. The CDR3 sequence is 15 residues long. CDR3 DNA: TGTGCCAGCAGCGACGGGACAGGGCGTGGACAGCCCCAGCATTTT. Translation: CASSDGTGRGQPQHF.

This chain links TRBV5-1 with TRBJ2-3; 9 bases are shared with TRBD2. The CDR3 length is 14 residues. Unmatched junction bases numbered 7, after V lost 6 bases and J lost 5 bases. CDR1 and CDR2 from the germline V gene are SGHRS and YFSETQ. CDR3 bases: TGCGCCAGCATGGCGGGAGGGCCGGGAGATACGCAGTATTTT. Encoded protein: CASMAGGPGDTQYF.

The chain combines TRBV7-2 with TRBJ2-3; the D is unclear. The CDR3 runs 13 residues. The germline CDR1 and CDR2 sequences are SGHTA and FQGNSA. The V gene lost 6 bases and the J gene lost 5 bases, with 12 bases spanning the gap. CDR3 loop: CASRTQRGDTQYF. CDR3 sequence (DNA): TGTGCCAGCAGGACCCAAAGAGGAGATACGCAGTATTTT.

This chain connects TRBV10-2 to TRBJ2-7, with 8 positions matching TRBD2. With V trimmed by 2 bases and J by 4 bases, 10 bases remained unmatched. Germline V lookup: CDR1 WSHSY, CDR2 SAAADI. The CDR3 has 16 residues. CDR3 DNA: TGCGCCAGCAGTGAGATGTTTACTAGCGGAGATTACGAGCAGTACTTC. This translates into CASSEMFTSGDYEQYF.

The chain carries TRBV9 and TRBJ2-1; 8 nucleotides align to TRBD2. This CDR3 is built from 15 residues. V trimming: 0 bases; J trimming: 5 bases; junction bases outside the gene matches: 4. Germline CDR1 SGDLS, CDR2 YYNGEE. CDR3 loop: CASSVGAGGNNEQFF. CDR3 DNA: TGTGCCAGCAGCGTAGGGGCGGGAGGCAACAATGAGCAGTTCTTC.

Only one count was recorded for this clone. The chain joins TRBV28 to TRBJ2-5; 10 bases agree with TRBD2. The CDR3 consists of 22 residues. CDR1 MDHEN and CDR2 SYDVKM come from the germline V gene. Trimming cost V 8 bases and J 2 bases; bases outside gene matches: 29. The DNA of the CDR3 is TGTGCCAGCCAACCGGTTCTGGGGGCCCGGGGAGCGGGAGGGACTTTACAAGAGACCCAGTACTTC. As protein: CASQPVLGARGAGGTLQETQYF.

This clone was seen only once. The chain uses TRBV11-2 and TRBJ2-6; tentatively, D is TRBD2 (5 bases). Germline V gives CDR1 SGHAT, CDR2 FQNNGV. Trimming stripped 6 bases from V and 4 bases from J, with 22 bases between. CDR3 length equals 18 residues. CDR3: CASRAPGRGPAGANVLTF. The CDR3 DNA reads TGTGCCAGCAGAGCCCCTGGCCGAGGGCCGGCAGGGGCCAACGTCCTGACTTTC.

This clone appeared once. V usage is TRBV28 and J usage is TRBJ2-3; the D gene is possibly TRBD2 (5 bases). There are 14 residues in the CDR3. Germline V gene lookup returns CDR1 MDHEN and CDR2 SYDVKM. Trimming stripped 7 bases from V and 8 bases from J, with 19 bases between. The CDR3 bases are TGTGCCAGCACCGGGATTCCTTCCGAAGGTACGCAGTATTTT. This translates into CASTGIPSEGTQYF.

The V and J genes are TRBV14 and TRBJ1-5; 9 bases map to TRBD1. Germline values: CDR1 SGHDN, CDR2 FVKESK. The junction had 6 bases not matched to a gene; V was cut back by 0 bases and J by 6 bases. CDR3 length equals 16 residues. The CDR3 sequence is CASSQEAGQGFQPQHF. CDR3 in DNA: TGTGCCAGCAGCCAAGAAGCGGGACAGGGTTTTCAGCCCCAGCATTTT.

The chain recombines TRBV5-5 with TRBJ1-4; 9 nucleotides agree with TRBD1. Per the germline V gene, CDR1 is SGHKS and CDR2 is YYEKEE (reference sequence). CDR3 length: 15 residues. The V gene end was trimmed by 3 bases and the J gene end by 5 bases; junction bases not matched to a gene: 5. The CDR3 protein is CASSSYRGPNEKLFF. CDR3 sequence (DNA): TGTGCCAGCAGCTCCTACAGGGGGCCGAATGAAAAACTGTTTTTT.

CDR3 protein: CASSQLGTALFF. The DNA of the CDR3 is TGTGCCAGCAGTCAGTTAGGGACAGCGTTGTTCTTT. The V gene is TRBV12-3 or TRBV12-4, the J gene TRBJ1-1; 7 positions match TRBD1. The CDR3 is 12 residues long. J was trimmed by 14 bases and V by 5 bases; bases with no gene match: 11.